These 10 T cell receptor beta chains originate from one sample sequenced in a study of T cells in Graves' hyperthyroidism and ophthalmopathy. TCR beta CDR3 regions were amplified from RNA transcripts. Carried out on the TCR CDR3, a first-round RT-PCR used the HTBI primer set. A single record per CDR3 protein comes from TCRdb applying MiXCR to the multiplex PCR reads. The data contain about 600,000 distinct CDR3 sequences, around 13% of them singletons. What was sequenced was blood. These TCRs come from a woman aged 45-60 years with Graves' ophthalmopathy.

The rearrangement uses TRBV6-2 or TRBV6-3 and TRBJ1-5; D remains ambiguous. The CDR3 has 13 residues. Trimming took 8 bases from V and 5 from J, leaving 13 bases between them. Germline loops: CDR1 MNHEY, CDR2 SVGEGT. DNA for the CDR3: TGTGCCAGCGGGCGGCTGAATCATCAGCCCCAGCATTTT. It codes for CASGRLNHQPQHF.

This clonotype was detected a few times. This CDR3 reads CAISDPYDRGPEAFF. The DNA of the CDR3 is TGTGCCATCAGTGATCCTTACGACAGGGGGCCTGAAGCTTTCTTT. The gene calls are TRBV10-3 and TRBJ1-1; 10 bases agree with TRBD1. CDR1 and CDR2 from the germline V gene are ENHRY and SYGVKD. This CDR3 contains 15 residues. The junction had 7 bases not matched to a gene; V was cut back by 3 bases and J by 6 bases.

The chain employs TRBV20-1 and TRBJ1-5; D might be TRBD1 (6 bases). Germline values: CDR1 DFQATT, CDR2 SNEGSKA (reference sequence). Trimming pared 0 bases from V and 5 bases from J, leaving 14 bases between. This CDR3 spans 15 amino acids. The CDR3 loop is CSARDIDRTDQPQHF. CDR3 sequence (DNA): TGCAGTGCTAGAGATATCGACAGGACGGATCAGCCCCAGCATTTT.

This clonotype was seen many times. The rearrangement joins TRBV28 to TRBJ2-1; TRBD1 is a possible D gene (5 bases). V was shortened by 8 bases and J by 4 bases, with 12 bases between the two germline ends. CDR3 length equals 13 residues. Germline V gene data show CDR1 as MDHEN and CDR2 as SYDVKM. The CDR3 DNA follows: TGTGCCAGCCTACGTACAGGATACAATGAGCAGTTCTTC. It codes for CASLRTGYNEQFF.

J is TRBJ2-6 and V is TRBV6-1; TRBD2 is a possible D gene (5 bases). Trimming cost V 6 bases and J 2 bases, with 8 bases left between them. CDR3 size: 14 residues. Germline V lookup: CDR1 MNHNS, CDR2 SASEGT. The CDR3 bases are TGTGCCAGCAGAAAGGGAGCTGGGGCCAACGTCCTGACTTTC. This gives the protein CASRKGAGANVLTF.

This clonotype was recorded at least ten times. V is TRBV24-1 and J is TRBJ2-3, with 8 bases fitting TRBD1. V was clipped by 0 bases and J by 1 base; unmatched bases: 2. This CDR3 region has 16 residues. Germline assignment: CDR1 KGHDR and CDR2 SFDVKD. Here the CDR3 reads CATSDLAGQGTDTQYF. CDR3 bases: TGTGCCACCAGTGATTTGGCGGGACAGGGCACAGATACGCAGTATTTT.

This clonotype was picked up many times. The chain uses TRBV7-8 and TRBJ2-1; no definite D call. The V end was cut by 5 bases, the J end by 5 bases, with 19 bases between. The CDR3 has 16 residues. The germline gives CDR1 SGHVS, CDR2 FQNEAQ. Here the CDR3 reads CASSKTLEITDNEQFF. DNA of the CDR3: TGTGCCAGCAGCAAAACGCTGGAAATAACCGACAATGAGCAGTTCTTC.

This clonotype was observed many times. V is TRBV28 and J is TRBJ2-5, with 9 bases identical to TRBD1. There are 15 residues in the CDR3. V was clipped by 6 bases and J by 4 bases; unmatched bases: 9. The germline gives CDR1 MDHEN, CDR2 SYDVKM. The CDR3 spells CASSLAGQGIETQYF. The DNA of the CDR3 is TGTGCCAGCAGCTTGGCCGGACAGGGGATAGAGACCCAGTACTTC.

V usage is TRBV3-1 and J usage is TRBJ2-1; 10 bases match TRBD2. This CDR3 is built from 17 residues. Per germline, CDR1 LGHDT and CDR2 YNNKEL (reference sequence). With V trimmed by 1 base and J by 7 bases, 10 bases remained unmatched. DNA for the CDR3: TGTGCCAGCAGCCAAGCTCACAGCGGGAGGGCCGTAAATGAGCAGTTCTTC. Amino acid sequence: CASSQAHSGRAVNEQFF.

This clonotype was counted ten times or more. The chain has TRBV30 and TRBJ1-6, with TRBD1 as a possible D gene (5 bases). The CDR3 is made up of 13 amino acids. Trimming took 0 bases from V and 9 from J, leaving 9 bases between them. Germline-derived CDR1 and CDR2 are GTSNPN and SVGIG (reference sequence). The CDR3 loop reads CAWSVRGTSPLHF. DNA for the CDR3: TGTGCCTGGAGTGTACGAGGGACTTCACCCCTCCACTTT.